This T cell receptor (beta chain) was retrieved from a study of chronic HIV infection and antiretroviral therapy. TCRdb recomputed calls from the 5' RACE reads with MiXCR, one row per CDR3 protein. The profile shows tens of thousands of distinct CDR3 sequences, approximately 7.4% of them singletons. This clonotype showed up just a few times. The sequence was collected from an adult who had HIV and had not received antiretroviral therapy, or was an uninfected healthy control (not recorded which). The sample was peripheral blood.

In DNA form, the CDR3 reads TGCAGTGCTAGAGTAGGCCCCAAGGAATTAGCCAAAAACATTCAGTACTTC. Translated, it gives CSARVGPKELAKNIQYF. The gene calls are TRBV20-1 and TRBJ2-4; no clear D. Trimming pared 1 base from V and 0 bases from J, leaving 16 bases between. The CDR3 runs to 17 residues. From germline, CDR1 is DFQATT and CDR2 SNEGSKA (reference sequence).